These 10 T cell receptor beta chains came from one sample sequenced in a study of shared clonotypes between healthy human individuals. The assay was immunoSEQ multiplex PCR, and TCRdb's table has in-frame clones only and misses some. The sample lists over a million clones; about 98% were seen once. What was sequenced was naive CD4+ T cells sorted from blood. Specified subset: CD45RA+ positively selected. These TCRs come from a man aged 30 to 45 in good health.

With regard to this clone: The sample has other DNA sequences that encode this CDR3 too. J is TRBJ2-7 and V is TRBV9, with 10 bases lining up with TRBD2. V shed 0 bases and J 2 bases; nucleotides not matched to a gene: 2. This CDR3 contains 15 residues. In germline, CDR1 is SGDLS, CDR2 YYNGEE. The CDR3 protein is CASSVGTSGTYEQYF. As DNA, the CDR3 is TGTGCCAGCAGCGTAGGGACTAGCGGAACCTACGAGCAGTACTTC. The whole variable domain, remainder taken from reference TRBV9 and TRBJ2-7, is DSGVTQTPKHLITATGQRVTLRCSPRSGDLSVYWYQQSLDQGLQFLIQYYNGEERAKGNILERFSAQQFPDLHSELNLSSLELGDSALYFCASSVGTSGTYEQYFGPGTRLTVT.

V gene TRBV11-3 combines with J gene TRBJ2-7; 10 nucleotides match TRBD1. The CDR3 has 15 amino acids. The junction had 2 bases not matched to a gene; V was cut back by 0 bases and J by 3 bases. Germline CDR1 and CDR2: SGHNT and YENEEA. CDR3 amino acids: CASSLDGTGDYEQYF. The CDR3 coding sequence is TGTGCCAGCAGCTTAGATGGGACAGGGGACTACGAGCAGTACTTC.

This clone has only one observation. The V and J genes are TRBV29-1 and TRBJ1-5, with D possibly matching TRBD1 (5 bases). The CDR3 extends over 14 amino acids. Trimming took 4 bases from V and 4 from J, leaving 14 bases between them. CDR1 and CDR2 from the germline V gene are SQVTM and ANQGSEA. The CDR3 reads CSVGGGGSNQPQHF. The CDR3 DNA reads as TGCAGCGTTGGGGGCGGGGGTTCGAATCAGCCCCAGCATTTT.

This chain uses TRBV7-8 with TRBJ1-1, with D tentatively TRBD1 (5 bases). This CDR3 spans 16 amino acids. Germline V gene data show CDR1 as SGHVS and CDR2 as FQNEAQ. The V gene lost 4 bases and the J gene lost 0 bases, with 15 bases spanning the gap. Here the CDR3 reads CASSWTYKSVNTEAFF. The CDR3 coding sequence is TGTGCCAGCAGCTGGACATATAAGAGCGTGAACACTGAAGCTTTCTTT.

The rearrangement uses TRBV28 and TRBJ1-5; no firm D call. V lost 0 bases to trimming and J lost 3 bases, with 9 bases between them. CDR3 length: 15 residues. CDR1 and CDR2 (germline): MDHEN, SYDVKM. The CDR3 DNA reads TGTGCCAGCAGTTTATGGGCCAACATCAATCAGCCCCAGCATTTT. Translated: CASSLWANINQPQHF.

The chain combines TRBV5-1 with TRBJ2-2, with TRBD1 matching over 10 bases. The CDR3 has 15 residues. CDR1 and CDR2 from the germline V gene are SGHRS and YFSETQ. V gave up 1 base and J gave up 6 bases; unmatched junction bases: 3. CDR3 region: CASSLNGQGAGELFF. The DNA of the CDR3 is TGCGCCAGCAGCTTGAACGGACAGGGGGCCGGGGAGCTGTTTTTT.

The chain is built from TRBV10-3 and TRBJ2-7; 8 bases line up with TRBD2. The CDR3 extends over 15 amino acids. Germline V gene data show CDR1 as ENHRY and CDR2 as SYGVKD. J was trimmed by 4 bases and V by 6 bases; bases with no gene match: 11. CDR3 nucleotide sequence: TGTGCCATCAGCGAGAAATTAGCGGGGACATACGAGCAGTACTTC. Its translation is CAISEKLAGTYEQYF.

The V and J genes are TRBV2 and TRBJ2-1, with D unresolved. The CDR3 sequence is 16 residues long. CDR1 SNHLY and CDR2 FYNNEI come from the germline V gene. Between the trimmed V and J ends, which lost 6 bases and 6 bases, there was a span of 21 bases. The CDR3 protein is CASRARALGKGNEQFF. CDR3 nucleotides: TGTGCCAGCAGAGCCCGGGCCCTTGGCAAGGGCAATGAGCAGTTCTTC.

This clone was recorded once. This chain connects TRBV5-1 to TRBJ2-1; 13 positions agree with TRBD2. The CDR3 runs 17 residues. CDR1 and CDR2 (germline): SGHRS, YFSETQ. Trimming at V came to 3 bases and at J to 8 bases, leaving 11 bases not matched to a gene. The CDR3 sequence is CASSSGGLAGESDEQFF. The CDR3 DNA reads as TGCGCCAGCAGCTCCGGAGGACTAGCGGGAGAATCGGATGAGCAGTTCTTC.

CDR3 residues: CASSPHLGQGPYEQYF. In DNA form, the CDR3 reads TGTGCCAGCAGTCCCCACCTAGGACAGGGGCCCTACGAGCAGTACTTC. J is TRBJ2-7 and V is TRBV28, with TRBD1 identical over 9 bases. V lost 5 bases, J lost 2 bases, and 10 bases stayed unmatched. This CDR3 has 16 amino acids. The germline V gene has CDR1 MDHEN and CDR2 SYDVKM.